This T cell receptor (beta chain) was obtained from a study of blood T cell repertoires in COVID-19. Study information: PBMCs, B-cell-depleted T cells, or T cells were the source of the cDNA or gDNA that made up the material.

The CDR3 runs to 15 residues. Unmatched junction bases numbered 9, after V lost 5 bases and J lost 3 bases. The germline gives CDR1 MNHNY, CDR2 SVGAGI (reference sequence). Using immunoSEQ multiplex PCR, the repertoire was profiled, and TCRdb retains in-frame clones only, with some absent. Here the sample spans approximately 190,000 clones, approximately 90% being singletons. Source material: peripheral blood. The rearrangement links TRBV6-6 to TRBJ1-1, with 7 bases identical to TRBD1. This receptor was identified in a man aged 40-49 years with active or convalescent COVID-19. The CDR3: CASSRQGWEDTEAFF. CDR3 nucleotides: TGTGCCAGCAGTCGACAGGGTTGGGAGGACACTGAAGCTTTCTTT.